These T cell receptor beta chains were read from a single sample in a study of early T cells in non-severe SARS-CoV-2 infection. Via MiXCR, TCRdb re-called the 5' RACE reads, giving one row per CDR3 protein. This table has roughly 64,000 distinct CDR3 sequences, roughly 9% appearing once. The sample consisted of whole blood, taken at baseline. These receptor sequences come from an adult who was a healthcare worker with PCR-confirmed SARS-CoV-2 infection or an uninfected control (not recorded which). Each CDR3 is given with its conserved first and last residue. The D gene is left open where the match is weak. Where a row states a size, it is once, few, many or the class of an expanded clone; other rows omit it.

J gene,D gene,V gene,clone size,CDR3 DNA,CDR3 protein
TRBJ2-6,NA,TRBV6-2/TRBV6-3,many,TGTGCCAGCAGTTACGGCTGGACGGGGGAAAGGTCCAACGTCCTGACTTTC,CASSYGWTGERSNVLTF
TRBJ2-3,NA,TRBV6-2/TRBV6-3,medium-sized,TGTGCCAGCAGCCTGGGAGATACGCAGTATTTT,CASSLGDTQYF
TRBJ2-2,TRBD2,TRBV5-6,NA,TGTGCCAGCAGCTTGATAGAAGCGGGAGGGCCCCGGGAGCTGTTTTTT,CASSLIEAGGPRELFF
TRBJ1-2,TRBD1,TRBV7-9,few,TGTGCCAGCAGCTCTGTCGACAGGGAGACTAACTATGGCTACACCTTC,CASSSVDRETNYGYTF
TRBJ1-2,TRBD1,TRBV4-3,NA,TGCGCCAGCAGCCCGGGACAGGCTAGAAACTATGGCTACACCTTC,CASSPGQARNYGYTF
TRBJ2-1,TRBD2,TRBV12-3/TRBV12-4,NA,TGTGCCAGCACTCCCGGCGGGAGGGCATATGAGCAGTTCTTC,CASTPGGRAYEQFF
TRBJ2-3,NA,TRBV7-3,few,TGTGCCAGCAGCTCCGGGGGGCTAGCGACAGATACGCAGTATTTT,CASSSGGLATDTQYF
TRBJ2-2,NA,TRBV9,NA,TGTGCCAGCAGCGGCACAGGGTTTTGGAACACCGGGGAGCTGTTTTTT,CASSGTGFWNTGELFF
TRBJ2-7,NA,TRBV20-1,few,TGCAGTGCCTTTGGGTCAGCATACGAGCAGTACTTC,CSAFGSAYEQYF
TRBJ2-2,TRBD1,TRBV11-2,NA,TGTGCCAGCAGCTTGAGGGACAGACCTACCGGGGAGCTGTTTTTT,CASSLRDRPTGELFF
TRBJ2-1,NA,TRBV24-1,NA,TGTGCCACCAGTGCTTTAGACGAGCCCTACAATGAGCAGTTCTTC,CATSALDEPYNEQFF
TRBJ1-5,NA,TRBV7-6,few,TGTGCCAGCAGCGCCGATCATAGCAATCAGCCCCAGCATTTT,CASSADHSNQPQHF
TRBJ2-1,TRBD2,TRBV7-9,few,TGTGCCAGCAGCTTTACTAGCGGCTACAATGAGCAGTTCTTC,CASSFTSGYNEQFF
TRBJ1-3,NA,TRBV5-4,NA,TGTGCCAGCAGTACGGGGGGCTCAGGAAACACCATATATTTT,CASSTGGSGNTIYF
TRBJ1-1,TRBD1,TRBV20-1,NA,TGCAGTGCTACCGAACCAGGGGGCTCCATAGCTTTCTTT,CSATEPGGSIAFF
TRBJ2-2,TRBD2,TRBV7-3,few,TGTGCCAGCAGCAACCGACCTGGGACTAGCGGCACGAACACCGGGGAGCTGTTTTTT,CASSNRPGTSGTNTGELFF
TRBJ2-1,NA,TRBV20-1,NA,TGCAGTGCTAGAGCGGGAGTGGGGAATGAGCAGTTCTTC,CSARAGVGNEQFF
TRBJ2-2,NA,TRBV6-2/TRBV6-3,many,TGTGCCAGCAGTTACTCGTCACAGTCGAACACCGGGGAGCTGTTTTTT,CASSYSSQSNTGELFF
TRBJ2-2,NA,TRBV9,few,TGTGCCAGCAGCGTAACCGGACAGATACAGAACACCGGGGAGCTGTTTTTT,CASSVTGQIQNTGELFF
TRBJ2-7,TRBD2,TRBV29-1,NA,TGCAGCGCGGTAACTAGCGGTGTCTTGAACGAGCAGTACTTC,CSAVTSGVLNEQYF
TRBJ2-1,NA,TRBV7-9,few,TGTGCCAGCAGCTTAGGGCTAGGGGACCTTAGGGAGCAGTTCTTC,CASSLGLGDLREQFF
TRBJ2-1,NA,TRBV5-8,many,TGTGCCAGCAGCTTGGGGACCAATGAGCAGTTCTTC,CASSLGTNEQFF
TRBJ2-1,NA,TRBV6-6,many,TGTGCCAGCACCGAGGGGAGCAATGAGCAGTTCTTC,CASTEGSNEQFF
TRBJ2-2,TRBD2,TRBV19,many,TGTGCCAGTAGTTCGCCTAGCGGTTACACCGGGGAGCTGTTTTTT,CASSSPSGYTGELFF
TRBJ2-1,TRBD2,TRBV7-9,many,TGTGCCAGCAGCTCCTCCCCCAGCGGGAGGTTCAATGAGCAGTTCTTC,CASSSSPSGRFNEQFF
TRBJ1-6,NA,TRBV18,many,TGTGCCAGCTCACCTTACGGGGGCGAATCACCCCTCCACTTT,CASSPYGGESPLHF
TRBJ1-2,NA,TRBV7-9,NA,TGTGCCAGCAGCTCGACGAACTATGGCTACACCTTC,CASSSTNYGYTF
TRBJ2-1,TRBD2,TRBV7-2,many,TGTGCCAGCAGCTTAGGACTAGCGTACAATGAGCAGTTCTTC,CASSLGLAYNEQFF
TRBJ2-7,TRBD2,TRBV5-4,few,TGTGCCAGCAGTTCGGGACTAGCGGGAGGAGGTGAGCAGTACTTC,CASSSGLAGGGEQYF
TRBJ1-1,TRBD1,TRBV12-3/TRBV12-4,NA,TGTGCCAGCAGTCCAGAACAGGGGGAGGCTCCATCGCCGGACACTGAAGCTTTCTTT,CASSPEQGEAPSPDTEAFF
TRBJ2-2,NA,TRBV7-6,NA,TGTGCCAGCGGCCTGACAGTTCAGAACACCGGGGAGCTGTTTTTT,CASGLTVQNTGELFF
TRBJ2-2,TRBD1,TRBV5-1,few,TGCGCCAGCAGCTTGACAGGGGTGTACACCGGGGAGCTGTTTTTT,CASSLTGVYTGELFF
TRBJ2-5,TRBD1,TRBV24-1,NA,TGTGCCACCAGTGACACCGGGACAGCAAAAGAGACCCAGTACTTC,CATSDTGTAKETQYF